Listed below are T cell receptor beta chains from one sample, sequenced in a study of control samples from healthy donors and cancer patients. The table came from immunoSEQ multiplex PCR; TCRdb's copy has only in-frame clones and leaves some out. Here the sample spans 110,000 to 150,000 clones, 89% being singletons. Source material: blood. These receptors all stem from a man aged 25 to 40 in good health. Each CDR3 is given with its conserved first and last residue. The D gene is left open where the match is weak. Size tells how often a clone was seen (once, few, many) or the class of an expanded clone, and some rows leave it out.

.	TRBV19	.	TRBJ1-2	TGTGCCAGTACCCCCAGGGTAGGTGGCTACACCTTC	CASTPRVGGYTF
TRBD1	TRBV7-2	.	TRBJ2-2	TGTGCCAGCAGCACTCGGACAGGGGGCCCCGGGGAGCTGTTTTTT	CASSTRTGGPGELFF
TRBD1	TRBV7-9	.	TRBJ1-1	TGTGCCAGCAGCTCCGGACAGGGGGCCACTGAAGCTTTCTTT	CASSSGQGATEAFF
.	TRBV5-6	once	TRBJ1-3	TGTGCCAGCAGCCAAACCGGTTCTGGAAACACCATATATTTT	CASSQTGSGNTIYF
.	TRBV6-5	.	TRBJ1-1	TGTGCCAGCAGCCCGGGTCTTGAAGCTTTCTTT	CASSPGLEAFF
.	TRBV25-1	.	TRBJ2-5	TGTGCCAGCAGTGAATATCGGGACTGGGAAGAGACCCAGTACTTC	CASSEYRDWEETQYF
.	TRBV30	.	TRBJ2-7	TGTGCCTGGACGTGGCAAACTAGCTCCTACGAGCAGTACTTC	CAWTWQTSSYEQYF
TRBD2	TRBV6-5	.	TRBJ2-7	TGTGCCAGCAGCCACGGGGGGGAGTTCGGTTACGAGCAGTACTTC	CASSHGGEFGYEQYF
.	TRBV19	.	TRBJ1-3	TGTGCCAGTGGCGTACAGGGAGGAGGAAACACCATATATTTT	CASGVQGGGNTIYF
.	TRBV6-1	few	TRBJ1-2	TGTGCCAGCAGTGAAGAGGGGGAGGAAGAAGACTATGGCTACACCTTC	CASSEEGEEEDYGYTF
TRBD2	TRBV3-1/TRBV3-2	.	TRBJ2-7	TGTGCCAGCAGCCCCCTTAGCGGGAGGGCCGACGAGCAGTACTTC	CASSPLSGRADEQYF
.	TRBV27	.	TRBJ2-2	TGTGCCAGCAGTTTAATGGGAACGGGATCCACCGGGGAGCTGTTTTTT	CASSLMGTGSTGELFF
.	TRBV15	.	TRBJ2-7	TGTGCCACCAGCACCGCCCGGGCGGCCGAGCAGTACTTC	CATSTARAAEQYF
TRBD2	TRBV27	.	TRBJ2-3	TGTGCCGAATACCGTCTAGCGGGAGTGTTCGCAGATACGCAGTATTTT	CAEYRLAGVFADTQYF